This note documents a single T cell receptor (beta chain) sequence. The V gene's germline CDR1 is MGHRA and CDR2 YSYEKL. Deletions cut 3 bases from V and 3 bases from J, with 14 bases between. The CDR3 totals 15 residues. The data derive from a study of cytomegalovirus exposure and HLA in healthy donors. PCR primers comprised 60 Vbeta and 13 Jbeta primers. TCRdb's copy holds only in-frame clones and misses some; the assay was immunoSEQ multiplex PCR. The sample yields roughly 120,000 clones, 60% to 75% seen once. The chain is built from TRBV4-1 and TRBJ1-1, with D hard to call. Material for sequencing was PBMCs. The TCR originated in a woman in her forties or fifties in good health and CMV-seropositive. The CDR3: CASSHPVSSDTEAFF. CDR3 sequence (DNA): TGCGCCAGCAGCCACCCCGTATCCTCGGACACTGAAGCTTTCTTT.